Presented here are 21 T cell receptor beta chains from one specimen sequenced in a study of T cells in Graves' hyperthyroidism and ophthalmopathy. Template material for amplifying TCR beta CDR3 regions consisted of RNA transcripts. First-round RT-PCR with HTBI primers amplified the TCR CDR3 region. TCRdb reprocessed the multiplex PCR reads with MiXCR, giving one entry per CDR3 protein. The sample shows hundreds of thousands of distinct CDR3 sequences, 14% to 15% of them seen only once. The sequenced material came from blood. The receptors were sampled from a man aged 18 to 35 with Graves' ophthalmopathy.

This clonotype was counted a few times. V and J are TRBV29-1 and TRBJ2-3; 7 bases are shared with TRBD1. Germline CDR1 SQVTM, CDR2 ANQGSEA. The CDR3 totals 13 residues. The V segment lost 7 bases and the J segment 6 bases; nucleotides outside the gene matches: 10. The CDR3 is CSASDRVRDTQYF. The CDR3 region has the DNA TGCAGCGCCTCAGACAGGGTCAGGGATACGCAGTATTTT.

The rearrangement joins TRBV6-1 to TRBJ2-1, with TRBD1 matching over 10 bases. CDR3 length equals 16 residues. Germline V CDR1 and CDR2: MNHNS, SASEGT. V lost 5 bases, J lost 3 bases, and 7 bases stayed unmatched. The chain's CDR3 is CASSHRQGAIYNEQFF. In DNA form, the CDR3 reads TGTGCCAGCAGTCACAGACAGGGGGCTATCTACAATGAGCAGTTCTTC.

This clonotype was observed many times. The chain recombines TRBV7-3 with TRBJ2-7; 10 bases line up with TRBD1. The CDR3 totals 14 residues. The germline V gene encodes CDR1 SGHTA and CDR2 FQGTGA. V was pared by 3 bases and J by 6 bases, with 5 bases of the junction left unmatched. CDR3 nucleotide sequence: TGTGCCAGCAGCTTGACAGGGGGCGGAAGCGAGCAGTACTTC. Protein sequence: CASSLTGGGSEQYF. The entire variable domain, with the rest obtained from reference TRBV7-3 and TRBJ2-7, is as follows: GAGVSQTPSNKVTEKGKYVELRCDPISGHTALYWYRQSLGQGPEFLIYFQGTGAADDSGLPNDRFFAVRPEGSVSTLKIQRTERGDSAVYLCASSLTGGGSEQYFGPGTRLTVT.

This clonotype came up many times. J is TRBJ1-1 and V is TRBV20-1; 7 nucleotides align to TRBD1. V shed 0 bases and J 3 bases; nucleotides not matched to a gene: 4. CDR1 DFQATT and CDR2 SNEGSKA come from the germline V gene (reference sequence). The CDR3 covers 14 residues. The CDR3 coding sequence is TGCAGTGCTAGAGACGGGACAGCGGACACTGAAGCTTTCTTT. It encodes CSARDGTADTEAFF.

This clonotype occurred many times. This sequence joins TRBV30 and TRBJ1-2, with a possible D match to TRBD1 (5 bases). CDR1 GTSNPN and CDR2 SVGIG come from the germline V gene (reference sequence). The CDR3 has 15 residues. Trimming took 0 bases from V and 0 from J, leaving 11 bases between them. The CDR3 protein is CAWSVKGSSNYGYTF. DNA for the CDR3: TGTGCCTGGAGTGTCAAGGGGAGCTCTAACTATGGCTACACCTTC. Full variable domain (missing parts from reference TRBV30 and TRBJ1-2): SQTIHQWPATLVQPVGSPLSLECTVEGTSNPNLYWYRQAAGRGLQLLFYSVGIGQISSEVPQNLSASRPQDRQFILSSKKLLLSDSGFYLCAWSVKGSSNYGYTFGSGTRLTVV.

This clonotype was observed at least ten times. The chain carries TRBV28 and TRBJ2-7; a possible D gene is TRBD2 (5 bases). Germline CDR1 and CDR2: MDHEN and SYDVKM. V lost 5 bases and J lost 3, with 8 bases in between. The length of the CDR3 is 12 residues. The chain's CDR3 is CASSVTSYEQYF. In DNA form, the CDR3 reads TGTGCCAGCAGTGTCACTAGCTACGAGCAGTACTTC.

This clonotype showed up many times. The gene calls are TRBV12-3 or TRBV12-4 and TRBJ1-1; D uncertain. Trimming pared 5 bases from V and 0 bases from J, leaving 13 bases between. The CDR3 is 15 residues long. For the CDR3, the DNA is TGTGCCAGCAGTCCCCGGGGAGGAATGAACACTGAAGCTTTCTTT. Translated, it gives CASSPRGGMNTEAFF.

This clonotype appeared many times. The rearrangement joins TRBV9 to TRBJ2-1; D gene uncertain. The V gene lost 0 bases and the J gene lost 3 bases, with 10 bases spanning the gap. CDR3 length equals 15 residues. Germline V gives CDR1 SGDLS, CDR2 YYNGEE. Here the CDR3 reads CASSVEPHSYNEQFF. DNA of the CDR3: TGTGCCAGCAGCGTAGAACCCCATAGCTACAATGAGCAGTTCTTC.

The table lists this clonotype with many counts. The J gene is TRBJ1-6, the V gene TRBV6-6; the D is unclear. Germline assignment: CDR1 MNHNY and CDR2 SVGAGI (reference sequence). Between the trimmed V and J ends, which lost 0 bases and 10 bases, there was a span of 13 bases. The CDR3 has 15 residues. The DNA for the CDR3 is TGTGCCAGCAGTTACTCGACGGCAGGTGTCTCACCCCTCCACTTT. It codes for CASSYSTAGVSPLHF.

This clonotype has ten or more counts. V and J are TRBV6-2 or TRBV6-3 and TRBJ2-7, with 7 bases fitting TRBD1. V dropped 8 bases and J dropped 3; count of bases not matched to a gene: 10. Germline-derived CDR1 and CDR2 are MNHEY and SVGEGT. CDR3 size: 14 residues. The CDR3 region has the DNA TGTGCCAGCGGAACCAGGGGGTTGAGCTACGAGCAGTACTTC. Translating gives CASGTRGLSYEQYF.

This clonotype has only a few counts. This sequence joins TRBV10-3 and TRBJ2-3; maybe TRBD2 (5 bases). The CDR3 is 16 amino acids. The ends were cut back, 0 bases at V and 4 bases at J, with 14 bases in the middle. Per germline, CDR1 ENHRY and CDR2 SYGVKD. The CDR3 DNA is TGTGCCATCAGTGAGTCATCTGTAGGACTGTCAGATACGCAGTATTTT. It codes for CAISESSVGLSDTQYF.

For this clonotype: Being one base from a much bigger clone, this may be a read error. In DNA, the CDR3 is TGTGCCAGCAGCCAAGGATACAGGAACACTGAAGCTTTCTTT. This encodes CASSQGYRNTEAFF. The chain is built from TRBV16 and TRBJ1-1; D is unresolved. This CDR3 region has 14 residues. Germline loops: CDR1 KGHSY, CDR2 FQNENV. Trimming left V 2 bases short and J 1 base short, with 8 bases between.

This chain connects TRBV19 to TRBJ2-5, with 7 positions matching TRBD2. The V gene end was trimmed by 7 bases and the J gene end by 1 base; junction bases not matched to a gene: 9. The CDR3 is made up of 15 amino acids. Looked up from germline, CDR1 is LNHDA and CDR2 is SQIVND (reference sequence). In DNA form, the CDR3 reads TGTGCCAGTAACCCATCGTCGGGGGGCCAAGAGACCCAGTACTTC. Its protein is CASNPSSGGQETQYF.

There are many counts of this clonotype. The chain carries TRBV7-9 and TRBJ1-2, with a tentative D call TRBD1 (6 bases). CDR1 is SEHNR, CDR2 FQNEAQ, per germline (reference sequence). This CDR3 region has 16 residues. V was pared by 4 bases and J by 6 bases, with 21 bases between. The CDR3 is CASSSQGQGEADGYTF. CDR3 bases: TGTGCCAGCAGCTCCCAGGGGCAGGGAGAGGCCGATGGCTACACCTTC.

V is TRBV20-1 and J is TRBJ1-4; D gene uncertain. This CDR3 is 15 amino acids long. CDR1 and CDR2 from the germline V gene are DFQATT and SNEGSKA (reference sequence). The V end was cut by 4 bases, the J end by 3 bases, with 15 bases between. The CDR3 loop reads CSATPGEGSNEKLFF. CDR3 nucleotides: TGCAGTGCTACTCCCGGTGAGGGATCTAATGAAAAACTGTTTTTT.

There are many counts of this clonotype. V usage is TRBV4-2 and J usage is TRBJ2-7; possibly TRBD2 for D (5 bases). V shed 4 bases and J shed 1 base, with 14 bases lying between them. The CDR3 totals 15 residues. Germline CDR1 and CDR2: LGHNA and YNFKEQ. The CDR3 sequence is CASSRPTDSSYEQYF. The CDR3 bases are TGTGCCAGCAGCCGTCCGACGGACTCTTCCTACGAGCAGTACTTC.

The sample holds many counts of this clonotype. The chain joins TRBV27 to TRBJ2-7, with 10 bases identical to TRBD1. Germline CDR1 and CDR2: MNHEY and SMNVEV (reference sequence). This CDR3 spans 15 amino acids. J gave up 2 bases and V 6 bases, and 7 bases lay outside the gene matches. The CDR3 nucleotides are TGTGCCAGCAGAACGGACAGGGGGGGCCCCTACGAGCAGTACTTC. This codes for CASRTDRGGPYEQYF.

Ten or more counts support this clonotype. The rearrangement joins TRBV12-3 or TRBV12-4 to TRBJ2-1; 8 positions match TRBD2. The V gene end was trimmed by 5 bases and the J gene end by 0 bases; junction bases not matched to a gene: 6. The CDR3 runs to 16 residues. The CDR3 sequence: CASSPERGTSYNEQFF. CDR3 sequence (DNA): TGTGCCAGCAGTCCCGAGCGGGGGACCTCCTACAATGAGCAGTTCTTC.

This clonotype showed up many times. The rearrangement joins TRBV5-1 to TRBJ2-7, with unresolved D. The CDR3 is made up of 14 amino acids. Germline CDR1 is SGHRS and CDR2 is YFSETQ. Trimming removed 0 bases from V and 6 bases from J, with 13 bases in between. In DNA form, the CDR3 reads TGCGCCAGCAGCTTGGCACTGGATCGCTTCGAGCAGTACTTC. This translates into CASSLALDRFEQYF.

The rearrangement joins TRBV20-1 to TRBJ2-5; the D gene is possibly TRBD2 (6 bases). The CDR3 runs 11 residues. Per germline, CDR1 DFQATT and CDR2 SNEGSKA (reference sequence). This CDR3 reads CSHRERKTQYF. The CDR3 region has the DNA TGCTCTCATCGGGAGAGAAAGACCCAGTACTTC.

This clonotype came up a few times. The chain links TRBV7-9 to TRBJ2-7; D gene uncertain. This CDR3 comprises 15 residues. V shed 1 base and J shed 2 bases, with 12 bases lying between them. The germline V gene encodes CDR1 SEHNR and CDR2 FQNEAQ (reference sequence). CDR3 nucleotides: TGTGCCAGCAGCTTAGTGGAGTCAGCCCCCTACGAGCAGTACTTC. It encodes CASSLVESAPYEQYF.